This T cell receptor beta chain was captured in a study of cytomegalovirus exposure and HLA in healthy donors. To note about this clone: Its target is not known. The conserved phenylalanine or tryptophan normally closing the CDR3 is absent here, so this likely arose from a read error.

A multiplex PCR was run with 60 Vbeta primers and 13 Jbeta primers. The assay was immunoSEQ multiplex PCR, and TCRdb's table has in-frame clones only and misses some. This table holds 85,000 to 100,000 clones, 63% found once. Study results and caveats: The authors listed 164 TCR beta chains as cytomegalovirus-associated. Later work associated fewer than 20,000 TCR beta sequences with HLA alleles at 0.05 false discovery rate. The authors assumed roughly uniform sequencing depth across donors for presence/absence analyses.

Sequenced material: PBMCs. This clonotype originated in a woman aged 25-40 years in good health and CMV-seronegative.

CDR3 sequence (DNA): TGTGCCAGCAGTTACGGGGGGTCTCCCGGTGGTACTGAAGCTTTCCTT. Its translation: CASSYGGSPGGTEAFL. The chain uses TRBV6-5 and TRBJ1-1; tentatively, D is TRBD1 (5 bases). Trimming left V 2 bases short and J 5 bases short, with 18 bases between. Germline-derived CDR1 and CDR2 are MNHEY and SVGAGI. The CDR3 sequence is 16 residues long.